A single sample is the source of the 3 T cell receptor beta chains below, sequenced in a study of PD-1 blockade in classical Hodgkin lymphoma. The patients all showed relapse after autologous stem cell transplantation, while their brentuximab vedotin exposure varied. The data were produced by immunoSEQ multiplex PCR, yet TCRdb's version contains in-frame clones alone and is incomplete. The sample gives approximately 34,000 clones, roughly 82% of which show up once; around 30% is in the top ten. Sequenced here: peripheral blood mononuclear cells (PBMCs), sampled at baseline. These receptors were taken from a human donor with classical Hodgkin lymphoma.

In this sample, this clone turned up once. The CDR3 DNA is TGTGCCAGCAGCCTGCCGGCGGGGGTCCAAGAGACCCAGTACTTC. This encodes CASSLPAGVQETQYF. The chain carries TRBV5-4 and TRBJ2-5; 7 bases map to TRBD2. The CDR3 covers 15 residues. V gave up 4 bases and J gave up 1 base; unmatched junction bases: 7. From germline, CDR1 is SGHNT and CDR2 YYREEE (reference sequence).

The V and J genes are TRBV30 and TRBJ1-1; D unresolved. The CDR3 runs to 11 residues. Germline lookup yields CDR1 GTSNPN and CDR2 SVGIG (reference sequence). V lost 1 base, J lost 12 bases, and 12 bases lay in between. In DNA, the CDR3 is TGTGCCTGGAGTGCCCGTAGCGTGACTTTCTTT. Translating it yields CAWSARSVTFF.

This chain connects TRBV28 to TRBJ1-2; maybe TRBD1 (5 bases). CDR3 length: 13 amino acids. Germline-derived CDR1 and CDR2 are MDHEN and SYDVKM. V was cut by 8 bases and J by 6 bases, with 16 bases left in between. The CDR3 region is CASGAGSRDGYTF. The DNA of the CDR3 is TGTGCCAGCGGGGCAGGGTCCCGGGATGGCTACACCTTC.